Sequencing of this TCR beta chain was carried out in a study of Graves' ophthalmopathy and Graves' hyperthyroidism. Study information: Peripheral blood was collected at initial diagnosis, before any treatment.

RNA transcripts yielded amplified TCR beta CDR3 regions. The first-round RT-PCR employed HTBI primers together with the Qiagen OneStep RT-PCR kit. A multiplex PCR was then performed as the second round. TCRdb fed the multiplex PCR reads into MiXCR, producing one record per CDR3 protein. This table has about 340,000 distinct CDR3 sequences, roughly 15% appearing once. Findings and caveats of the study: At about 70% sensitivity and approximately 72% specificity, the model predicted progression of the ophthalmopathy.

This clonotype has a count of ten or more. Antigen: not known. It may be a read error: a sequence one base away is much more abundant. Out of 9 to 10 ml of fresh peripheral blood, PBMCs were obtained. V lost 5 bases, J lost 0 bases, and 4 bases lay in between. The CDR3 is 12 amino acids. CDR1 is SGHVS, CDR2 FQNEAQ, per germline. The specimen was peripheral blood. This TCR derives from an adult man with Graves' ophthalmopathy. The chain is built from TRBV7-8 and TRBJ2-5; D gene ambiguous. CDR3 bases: TGTGCCAGCAGCCACAACCAAGAGACCCAGTACTTC. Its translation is CASSHNQETQYF.